Each of the 8 T cell receptor beta chains below was sequenced from the same sample in a study of T cell clonality in common variable immunodeficiency. The protocol was immunoSEQ multiplex PCR, while the TCRdb copy is restricted to in-frame clones and leaves out a portion. The counts give 40,000 to 45,000 clones, none of them seen only once; more than 1.2% is held by the top ten. Sequencing was done on a sample of peripheral blood mononuclear cells. Receptor source: a person between 18 and 75 years old in good health.

This clone was seen a few times. The CDR3 goes on 3 residues after the read ends, and that part is filled in from the germline J gene. The rearrangement uses TRBV18 and TRBJ2-3; D call uncertain. Looked up from germline, CDR1 is KGHSH and CDR2 is LQKENI. CDR3 length equals 15 residues. Trimming removed 1 base at V and 1 base at J, with 9 bases between. CDR3 region: CASSPLSQGTDTQYF. Incomplete CDR3 DNA: TGTGCCAGCTCACCACTTTCCCAGGGCACAGATACG.

In this sample, this clone turned up many times. The CDR3 end falls 3 residues outside the read, so it is completed with the germline J gene. The J gene is TRBJ1-1, the V gene TRBV19; TRBD1 aligns across 9 bases. Germline lookup yields CDR1 LNHDA and CDR2 SQIVND (reference sequence). CDR3 size: 14 residues. J was trimmed by 6 bases and V by 7 bases; bases with no gene match: 9. The CDR3 protein is CASIAGTGYAEAFF. The CDR3 DNA, read in part, is TGTGCCAGTATCGCCGGGACAGGGTACGCTGAA.

There are many counts of this clone. The read gets to within 3 residues of the CDR3 end, and the germline J gene fills in the rest. The V gene is TRBV7-2, the J gene TRBJ2-1; D unclear. The CDR3 consists of 15 residues. CDR1 and CDR2 (germline): SGHTA, FQGNSA. Trimming pared 6 bases from V and 5 bases from J, leaving 17 bases between. This chain's CDR3 is CASSLRLTEHNEQFF. The part of the CDR3 DNA that was read is TGTGCCAGCAGTTTGCGACTCACTGAACACAATGAG.

Ten or more counts support this clone. The read is 3 residues too short to cover the CDR3 end, so that end is filled in from the germline J gene. V is TRBV9 and J is TRBJ2-2; 9 bases map to TRBD1. The junction had 4 bases not matched to a gene; V was cut back by 3 bases and J by 1 base. Germline V gene data show CDR1 as SGDLS and CDR2 as YYNGEE. CDR3 size: 16 residues. The CDR3 loop is CASSALGQGNTGELFF. The sequenced CDR3 bases are TGTGCCAGCAGCGCCCTGGGACAGGGGAACACCGGGGAG.

This clone appeared many times. Coverage ceases 3 residues before the CDR3 finishes, and the germline J gene fills in the end. The chain couples TRBV28 to TRBJ1-2, with 9 bases fitting TRBD1. Germline values: CDR1 MDHEN, CDR2 SYDVKM. This CDR3 spans 17 amino acids. The sequenced part of the CDR3 DNA is TGTGCCAGCAGTTTATGGCATCGGGGACAGGGTAGGTTAGGC. Translation: CASSLWHRGQGRLG. The complete CDR3 protein is CASSLWHRGQGRLGYTF.

This clone was recorded at least ten times. The read ends 3 residues before the CDR3 terminus; that terminus is restored from the germline J gene. The sample holds other DNA sequences that translate to the same CDR3. This chain joins TRBV2 and TRBJ2-1; D is possibly TRBD2 (6 bases). In germline, CDR1 is SNHLY, CDR2 FYNNEI. Trimming cost V 4 bases and J 3 bases, with 13 bases left between them. The CDR3 consists of 15 residues. The CDR3 sequence: CASSGRRRDYNEQFF. Partial CDR3 DNA: TGTGCCAGCAGTGGACGTAGGCGGGACTACAATGAG.

In its sample, this clone was seen many times. The read terminates 3 residues ahead of where the CDR3 ends, so the germline J gene completes it. The gene calls are TRBV5-8 and TRBJ2-3, with TRBD2 identical over 10 bases. Germline V lookup: CDR1 SGHTS, CDR2 YDEGEE. With 4 bases clipped from V and 8 bases from J, the junction kept 4 bases outside the gene matches. This CDR3 comprises 13 residues. The DNA read from the CDR3 is TGTGCCAGCAGCCGGACTAGCGGAGGTACG. It encodes CASSRTSGGT. The whole CDR3 sequence is CASSRTSGGTQYF.

This clone was detected ten times or more. The CDR3 end lies 3 residues beyond the end of the read and is filled in from the germline J gene. The chain links TRBV20-1 to TRBJ1-2; TRBD1 agrees at 11 bases. There are 14 residues in the CDR3. CDR1 is DFQATT, CDR2 SNEGSKA, per germline (reference sequence). CDR3 sequence: CSANSGTGGTGYTF. The sequenced CDR3 bases are TGCAGTGCTAACTCCGGGACAGGGGGTACGGGC.